Listed here is a single TCR beta chain. The data stem from a study of blood T cell repertoires in COVID-19. Clones were sequenced by immunoSEQ multiplex PCR, and TCRdb holds only the in-frame ones, with some missing. This sample has 100,000 to 140,000 clones, with less than 90% found just once. V lost 8 bases and J lost 2, with 13 bases in between. The CDR3 extends over 15 amino acids. Germline CDR1 and CDR2: MNHEY and SVGAGI. Material: peripheral blood. The sequence derives from a human donor in a cohort sampled during active COVID-19. The rearrangement joins TRBV6-5 to TRBJ2-6; possibly TRBD2 for D (6 bases). CDR3 sequence reads: CASGGLGTGANVLTF. In DNA, the CDR3 is TGTGCCAGCGGGGGGTTAGGGACTGGGGCCAACGTCCTGACTTTC.